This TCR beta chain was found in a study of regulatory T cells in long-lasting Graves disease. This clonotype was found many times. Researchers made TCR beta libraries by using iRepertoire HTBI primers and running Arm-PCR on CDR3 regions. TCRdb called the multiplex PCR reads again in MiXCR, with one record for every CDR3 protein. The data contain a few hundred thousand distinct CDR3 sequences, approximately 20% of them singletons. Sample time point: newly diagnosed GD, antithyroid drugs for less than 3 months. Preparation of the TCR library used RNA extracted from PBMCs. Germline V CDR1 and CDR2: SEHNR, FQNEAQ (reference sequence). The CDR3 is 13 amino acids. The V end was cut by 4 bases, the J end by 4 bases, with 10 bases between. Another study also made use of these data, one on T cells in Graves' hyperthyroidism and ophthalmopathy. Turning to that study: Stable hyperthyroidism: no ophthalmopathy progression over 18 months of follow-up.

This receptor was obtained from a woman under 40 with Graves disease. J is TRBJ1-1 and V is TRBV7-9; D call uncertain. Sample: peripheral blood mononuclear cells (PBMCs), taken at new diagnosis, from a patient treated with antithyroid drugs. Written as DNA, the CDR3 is TGTGCCAGCAGCTCGAGAGAACCCACTGAAGCTTTCTTT. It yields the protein CASSSREPTEAFF. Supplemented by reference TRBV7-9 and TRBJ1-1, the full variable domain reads DTGVSQNPRHKITKRGQNVTFRCDPISEHNRLYWYRQTLGQGPEFLTYFQNEAQLEKSRLLSDRFSAERPKGSFSTLEIQRTEQGDSAMYLCASSSREPTEAFFGQGTRLTVV.